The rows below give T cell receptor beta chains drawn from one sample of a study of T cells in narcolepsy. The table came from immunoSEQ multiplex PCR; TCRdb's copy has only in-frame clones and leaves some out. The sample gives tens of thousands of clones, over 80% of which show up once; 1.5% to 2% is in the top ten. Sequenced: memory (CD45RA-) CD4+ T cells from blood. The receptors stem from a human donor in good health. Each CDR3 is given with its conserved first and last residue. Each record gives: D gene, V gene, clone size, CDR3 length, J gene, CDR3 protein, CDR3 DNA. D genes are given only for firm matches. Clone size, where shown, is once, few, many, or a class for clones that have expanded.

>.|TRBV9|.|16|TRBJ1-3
CASSGIEDTSGNTIYF
TGTGCCAGCAGCGGTATAGAGGACACCTCTGGAAACACCATATATTTT
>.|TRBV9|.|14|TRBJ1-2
CASSAGEGSYGYTF
TGTGCCAGCAGCGCAGGGGAGGGTTCCTATGGCTACACCTTC
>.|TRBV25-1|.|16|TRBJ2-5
CASSHDGTAGSETQYF
TGTGCCAGCAGTCATGACGGGACCGCGGGGTCGGAGACCCAGTACTTC
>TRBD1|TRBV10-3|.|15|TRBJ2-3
CAISMGQGAEDTQYF
TGTGCCATCAGCATGGGACAGGGGGCTGAAGATACGCAGTATTTT
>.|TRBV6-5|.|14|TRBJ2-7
CASRPPGHSYEQYF
TGTGCCAGCAGACCTCCGGGACATTCCTACGAGCAGTACTTC
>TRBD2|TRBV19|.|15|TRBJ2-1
CASSIRREGPNEQFF
TGTGCCAGTAGTATCAGGCGGGAGGGCCCCAATGAGCAGTTCTTC
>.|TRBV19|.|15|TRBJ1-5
CASSISGFLNQPQHF
TGTGCCAGTAGTATTTCAGGGTTTTTGAATCAGCCCCAGCATTTT
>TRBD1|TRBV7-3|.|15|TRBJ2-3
CASSFGQDLGDTQYF
TGTGCCAGCAGCTTTGGACAGGACCTGGGGGATACGCAGTATTTT
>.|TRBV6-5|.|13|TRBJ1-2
CASSKRAENGYTF
TGTGCCAGCAGCAAACGAGCGGAGAATGGCTACACCTTC
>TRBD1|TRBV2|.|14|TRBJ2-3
CASSEQGAQDTQYF
TGTGCCAGCAGTGAACAGGGGGCACAAGATACGCAGTATTTT
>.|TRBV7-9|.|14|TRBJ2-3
CASSHKSGSHTQYF
TGTGCCAGCAGCCACAAGAGTGGTAGCCATACGCAGTATTTT
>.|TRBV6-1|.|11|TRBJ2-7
CASSDLNEQYF
TGTGCCAGCAGTGACTTGAACGAGCAGTACTTC
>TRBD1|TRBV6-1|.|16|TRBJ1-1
CASSANRGGRNTEAFF
TGTGCCAGCAGTGCAAACAGGGGGGGGAGAAACACTGAAGCTTTCTTT
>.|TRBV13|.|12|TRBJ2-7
CASSRDPYEQYF
TGTGCCAGCAGCCGGGACCCTTACGAGCAGTACTTC
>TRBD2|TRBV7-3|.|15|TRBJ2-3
CASSIAGVSTDTQYF
TGTGCCAGCAGCATAGCGGGGGTGAGCACAGATACGCAGTATTTT
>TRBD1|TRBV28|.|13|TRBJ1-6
CASSRDSNSPLHF
TGTGCCAGCAGTAGGGACAGCAATTCACCCCTCCACTTT
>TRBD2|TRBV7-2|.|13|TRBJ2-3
CASSFSGRDTQYF
TGTGCCAGCAGCTTCAGCGGGAGGGATACGCAGTATTTT
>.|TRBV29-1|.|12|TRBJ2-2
CSGKSEQGELFF
TGCAGCGGGAAGTCTGAGCAGGGGGAGCTGTTTTTT
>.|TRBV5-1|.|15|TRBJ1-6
CASSPLSSYNSPLHF
TGCGCCAGCAGCCCGTTGAGCTCCTATAATTCACCCCTCCACTTT
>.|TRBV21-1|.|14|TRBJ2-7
CASSKPGQRCEQYF
TGTGCCAGCAGCAAACCAGGACAGCGATGCGAGCAGTACTTC
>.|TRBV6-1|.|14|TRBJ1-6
CASTQGSRNSPLHF
TGTGCCAGCACCCAGGGGTCGCGGAATTCACCCCTCCACTTT
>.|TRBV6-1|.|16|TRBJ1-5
CASSEAGAGSNQPQHF
TGTGCCAGCAGTGAAGCAGGGGCGGGAAGCAATCAGCCCCAGCATTTT
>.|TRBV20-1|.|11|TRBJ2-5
CSASWQETQYF
TGCAGTGCTAGTTGGCAAGAGACCCAGTACTTC
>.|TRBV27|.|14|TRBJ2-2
CASSFMGLTGELFF
TGTGCCAGCAGTTTTATGGGGCTAACCGGGGAGCTGTTTTTT
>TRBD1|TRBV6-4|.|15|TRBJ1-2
CASSDGPGTGVGYTF
TGTGCCAGCAGTGACGGCCCCGGGACAGGGGTCGGCTACACCTTC
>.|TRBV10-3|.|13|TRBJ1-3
CAVRLNSGNTIYF
TGTGCCGTGCGACTGAACTCTGGAAACACCATATATTTT
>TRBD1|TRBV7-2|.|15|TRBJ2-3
CASSLGTGRTDTQYF
TGTGCCAGCAGCTTAGGGACAGGCCGCACAGATACGCAGTATTTT
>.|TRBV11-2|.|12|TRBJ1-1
CASSPLLLGAFF
TGTGCCAGCAGCCCCCTTTTACTTGGAGCTTTCTTT
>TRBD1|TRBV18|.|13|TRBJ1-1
CASSQGGNTEAFF
TGTGCCAGCTCGCAGGGGGGGAACACTGAAGCTTTCTTT
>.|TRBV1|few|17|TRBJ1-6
CTKGQVGSFSYNSPLHF
TGCACCAAAGGACAGGTTGGAAGTTTCTCCTATAATTCACCCCTCCACTTT
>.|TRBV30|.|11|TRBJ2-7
CAWSRVYEQYF
TGTGCCTGGTCTCGGGTGTACGAGCAGTACTTC
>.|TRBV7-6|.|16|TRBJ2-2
CASSSGVTTNTGELFF
TGTGCCAGCAGCTCCGGGGTTACAACGAACACCGGGGAGCTGTTTTTT
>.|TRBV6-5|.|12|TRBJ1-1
CASKRPNTEAFF
TGTGCCAGCAAACGTCCGAACACTGAAGCTTTCTTT
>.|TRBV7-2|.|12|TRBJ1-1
CASSLPGLEAFF
TGTGCCAGCAGCTTGCCAGGGCTTGAAGCTTTCTTT
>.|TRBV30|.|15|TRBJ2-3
CAWSWLGGGGDTQYF
TGTGCCTGGTCCTGGCTGGGGGGCGGAGGAGATACGCAGTATTTT
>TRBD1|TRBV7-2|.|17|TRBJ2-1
CASSLALRAAGGNEQFF
TGTGCCAGCAGCTTAGCTCTCCGGGCTGCAGGGGGCAATGAGCAGTTCTTC
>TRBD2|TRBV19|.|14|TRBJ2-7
CASTPDSGVSEQYF
TGTGCCAGTACCCCCGACAGCGGGGTGAGCGAGCAGTACTTC
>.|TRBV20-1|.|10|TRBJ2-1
CSARVVEQFF
TGCAGTGCTAGAGTCGTCGAGCAGTTCTTC
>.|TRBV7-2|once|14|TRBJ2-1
CASSLDQAANEQFF
TGTGCCAGCAGCTTAGACCAGGCCGCCAATGAGCAGTTCTTC
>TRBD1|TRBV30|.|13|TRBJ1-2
CAWSRDRPYGYTF
TGTGCCTGGAGCAGGGACAGGCCCTATGGCTACACCTTC
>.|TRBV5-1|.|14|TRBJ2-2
CASGGDPNTGELFF
TGCGCCAGCGGGGGTGACCCAAACACCGGGGAGCTGTTTTTT
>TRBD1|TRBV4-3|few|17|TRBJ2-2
CASSQRTGTGGTGELFF
TGCGCCAGCAGCCAAAGAACCGGGACAGGGGGTACCGGGGAGCTGTTTTTT
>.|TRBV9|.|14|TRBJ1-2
CASSPPPGSYGYTF
TGTGCCAGCAGCCCTCCCCCGGGGAGCTATGGCTACACCTTC
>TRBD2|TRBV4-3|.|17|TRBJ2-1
CASSQSASGRQGNEQFF
TGCGCCAGCAGCCAGTCGGCTAGCGGGAGACAAGGCAATGAGCAGTTCTTC
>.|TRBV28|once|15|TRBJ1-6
CASTLREGSGSPLHF
TGTGCCAGCACCCTAAGGGAAGGGTCTGGGTCACCCCTCCACTTT
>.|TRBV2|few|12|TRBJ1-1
CASSVGDAEAFF
TGTGCCAGCAGTGTAGGAGACGCAGAAGCTTTCTTT